Following are 7 T cell receptor beta chains from one sample sequenced in a study of blood T cells in healthy people across ages. Primed by a sample-barcoded 5' primer and a J-beta primer mix, a second PCR proceeded for about 6 to 12 cycles. Each CDR3 protein gets one entry after TCRdb re-called the 5' RACE reads with MiXCR. The sample has around 320,000 distinct CDR3 sequences; 25% to 30% are singletons. Specimen: blood. Receptors originate from a woman in her 70s in good health.

This sequence joins TRBV7-3 and TRBJ2-5; the match to TRBD2 covers 8 bases. This CDR3 contains 15 residues. CDR1 is SGHTA and CDR2 is FQGTGA in the germline V gene. With V trimmed by 2 bases and J by 4 bases, 6 bases remained unmatched. CDR3 DNA sequence: TGTGCCAGCAGCTTAGTCGGAGCGGGGGTAGAGACCCAGTACTTC. This encodes CASSLVGAGVETQYF. The variable domain in full, completed from reference TRBV7-3 and TRBJ2-5, reads GAGVSQTPSNKVTEKGKYVELRCDPISGHTALYWYRQSLGQGPEFLIYFQGTGAADDSGLPNDRFFAVRPEGSVSTLKIQRTERGDSAVYLCASSLVGAGVETQYFGPGTRLLVL.

The rearrangement joins TRBV7-2 to TRBJ2-2, with 7 bases that match TRBD1. The V gene end was trimmed by 3 bases and the J gene end by 1 base; junction bases not matched to a gene: 2. CDR1 is SGHTA, CDR2 FQGNSA, per germline. The CDR3 contains 15 residues. CDR3 amino acids: CASSFWTGNTGELFF. The CDR3 nucleotides are TGTGCCAGCAGCTTTTGGACAGGGAACACCGGGGAGCTGTTTTTT.

This clonotype was counted once. The rearrangement uses TRBV27 and TRBJ2-7; 7 positions agree with TRBD1. Unmatched junction bases numbered 0, after V lost 0 bases and J lost 1 base. Germline assignment: CDR1 MNHEY and CDR2 SMNVEV (reference sequence). CDR3 size: 14 residues. CDR3: CASSLSQGSYEQYF. The CDR3 nucleotides are TGTGCCAGCAGTTTATCACAGGGGTCCTACGAGCAGTACTTC.

The V and J genes are TRBV5-6 and TRBJ2-2; 12 nucleotides line up with TRBD2. Germline CDR1 reads SGHDT; CDR2 reads YYEEEE. The V segment lost 4 bases and the J segment 4 bases; nucleotides outside the gene matches: 8. The CDR3 contains 17 residues. The CDR3 DNA follows: TGTGCCAGCAGCGGACTAGCGGGACCCCCGGGCACCGGGGAGCTGTTTTTT. It codes for CASSGLAGPPGTGELFF.

This clonotype occurred once. The chain couples TRBV7-2 to TRBJ1-2; TRBD1 matches 12 bases. J lost 4 bases, V lost 5 bases, and 5 bases had no gene match. CDR3 length: 15 residues. The germline gives CDR1 SGHTA, CDR2 FQGNSA. This chain's CDR3 is CASSTGTGGTYGYTF. The CDR3, as DNA: TGTGCCAGCAGCACCGGGACAGGGGGCACCTATGGCTACACCTTC.

The chain is built from TRBV6-1 and TRBJ1-5; a weak D match, TRBD1 (6 bases). The CDR3 totals 16 residues. V was shortened by 4 bases and J by 0 bases, with 13 bases between the two germline ends. Germline assignment: CDR1 MNHNS and CDR2 SASEGT. CDR3 DNA sequence: TGTGCCAGCAGTGGAAGGACAGCCGCTAGCAATCAGCCCCAGCATTTT. It encodes CASSGRTAASNQPQHF.

V and J are TRBV20-1 and TRBJ2-3, with D uncertain. CDR3 size: 12 residues. Germline loops: CDR1 DFQATT, CDR2 SNEGSKA (reference sequence). Between the trimmed V and J ends, which lost 0 bases and 6 bases, there was a span of 7 bases. The CDR3 is CSARDGTDTQYF. DNA of the CDR3: TGCAGTGCTAGAGATGGTACGGATACGCAGTATTTT.